This T cell receptor (beta chain) was retrieved from a study of shared clonotypes between healthy human individuals. Study overall: Donors had three CD4 naive, three CD4 memory, two CD8 naive and one CD8 memory plate apiece. Study-wide results and caveats: Rarefaction exposed incomplete sorted-subset sequencing despite large depth. A handful of donors had 4% to 6.5% of their naive CD4 clonotypes in common.

The CDR3 covers 14 residues. CDR1 and CDR2 (germline): MNHEY, SVGAGI. V lost 7 bases and J 5 bases, leaving 18 bases between the germline ends. TCRdb's copy holds only in-frame clones and misses some; the assay was immunoSEQ multiplex PCR. The data contain 2 million to 3 million clones, roughly 93% of them singletons. Note on this clone: Antigen specificity is unknown.

Among the donors, all were Caucasian adults who lived in Nashville, Tennessee. The sequencing sample was made of naive CD4+ T cells from PBMCs. Subset specified: CD45RA+ positively selected. The receptor was isolated from a man aged 18-30 years in good health. Some clones in this sample may be carry-over from other donors' samples. This chain links TRBV6-5 with TRBJ2-7; possible D gene TRBD2, 5 bases. This CDR3 reads CASTRRSWGDEQYF. In nucleotides, the CDR3 is TGTGCCAGCACCAGGAGGTCGTGGGGAGACGAGCAGTACTTC.